The 23 T cell receptor beta chains given below trace back to one sample, sequenced in a study of blood T cell repertoires in COVID-19. The method was immunoSEQ multiplex PCR; TCRdb's version includes in-frame clones alone and lacks a portion of them. Counted here are approximately 180,000 clones, around four fifths occurring once; the ten biggest clones make up roughly 17%. The sample consisted of PBMCs or T cells enriched from blood (not recorded which). These receptors originate from a woman aged 45-65 years who had recovered from COVID-19.

The CDR3 bases are TGTGCCAGCAGTAGGGGTTTGGAGAAACTGTTTTTT. Encoded protein: CASSRGLEKLFF. The chain joins TRBV12-3 or TRBV12-4 to TRBJ1-4, with a weak D call TRBD1 (5 bases). Trimming stripped 5 bases from V and 11 bases from J, with 12 bases between. The CDR3 extends over 12 amino acids.

In this sample, this clone turned up a few times. This chain links TRBV5-5 with TRBJ1-1, with TRBD1 as a possible D gene (6 bases). Germline V gene lookup returns CDR1 SGHKS and CDR2 YYEKEE (reference sequence). V was pared by 3 bases and J by 0 bases, with 12 bases between. The CDR3 has 15 residues. CDR3 nucleotide sequence: TGTGCCAGCAGCTCCACAGGGAACATGAACACTGAAGCTTTCTTT. Translating gives CASSSTGNMNTEAFF.

The chain combines TRBV27 with TRBJ2-3, with 10 bases that match TRBD2. Unmatched junction bases numbered 3, after V lost 6 bases and J lost 3 bases. The CDR3 is 14 residues long. Germline V gives CDR1 MNHEY, CDR2 SMNVEV (reference sequence). CDR3 region: CASRSGRGTDTQYF. The CDR3 DNA reads as TGTGCCAGCAGGAGCGGGAGGGGAACAGATACGCAGTATTTT.

This clone has just one count. The rearrangement joins TRBV9 to TRBJ2-1; the match to TRBD1 covers 7 bases. V was clipped by 3 bases and J by 6 bases; unmatched bases: 15. There are 17 residues in the CDR3. CDR1 is SGDLS, CDR2 YYNGEE, per germline. The chain's CDR3 is CASSAHLTGVTVNEQFF. CDR3 DNA: TGTGCCAGCAGCGCCCACCTCACAGGGGTTACGGTCAATGAGCAGTTCTTC.

The chain combines TRBV5-1 with TRBJ2-3, with 9 bases that match TRBD1. The germline V gene has CDR1 SGHRS and CDR2 YFSETQ. The CDR3 is made up of 14 amino acids. After removal of 4 bases from V and 3 bases from J, the junction contained 3 bases not matched to a gene. In DNA form, the CDR3 reads TGCGCCAGCAGCATAGGGACAGGGACAGATACGCAGTATTTT. Protein sequence: CASSIGTGTDTQYF. Complete variable domain (other parts from reference TRBV5-1 and TRBJ2-3): KAGVTQTPRYLIKTRGQQVTLSCSPISGHRSVSWYQQTPGQGLQFLFEYFSETQRNKGNFPGRFSGRQFSNSRSEMNVSTLELGDSALYLCASSIGTGTDTQYFGPGTRLTVL.

The chain carries TRBV27 and TRBJ2-7, with D unclear. Trimming pared 6 bases from V and 7 bases from J, leaving 10 bases between. Germline loops: CDR1 MNHEY, CDR2 SMNVEV (reference sequence). The CDR3 extends over 11 amino acids. CDR3 residues: CASRRSGEQYF. The DNA of the CDR3 is TGTGCCAGCAGACGTAGTGGTGAGCAGTACTTC.

A note on this clone: Distinct nucleotide sequences in the sample also encode this CDR3. The chain joins TRBV9 to TRBJ2-3; D gene unclear. Trimming pared 5 bases from V and 0 bases from J, leaving 7 bases between. The germline V gene encodes CDR1 SGDLS and CDR2 YYNGEE. This CDR3 has 13 amino acids. CDR3 nucleotide sequence: TGTGCCAGCAGTCCCCCAAGCACAGATACGCAGTATTTT. Its protein is CASSPPSTDTQYF. The complete variable domain, with remaining parts taken from reference TRBV9 and TRBJ2-3, reads DSGVTQTPKHLITATGQRVTLRCSPRSGDLSVYWYQQSLDQGLQFLIQYYNGEERAKGNILERFSAQQFPDLHSELNLSSLELGDSALYFCASSPPSTDTQYFGPGTRLTVL.

The chain employs TRBV11-2 and TRBJ2-1; TRBD2 agrees at 10 bases. The CDR3 totals 16 residues. V was pared by 0 bases and J by 9 bases, with 8 bases of the junction left unmatched. Germline V gene data show CDR1 as SGHAT and CDR2 as FQNNGV. In DNA form, the CDR3 reads TGTGCCAGCAGCTTAGAGGGACTAGCGCGTGGGGTTGAGCAGTTCTTC. This encodes CASSLEGLARGVEQFF.

V gene TRBV4-1 combines with J gene TRBJ2-1, with 11 bases aligning to TRBD2. The CDR3 extends over 18 amino acids. Trimming took 0 bases from V and 10 from J; bases not matched to a gene: 14. Per germline, CDR1 MGHRA and CDR2 YSYEKL. As DNA, the CDR3 is TGCGCCAGCAGCCAAGATGAAATAGCGGGAGGGCCGGGGAGAGAGCAGTTCTTC. This codes for CASSQDEIAGGPGREQFF.

V usage is TRBV5-1 and J usage is TRBJ2-3; the D gene is possibly TRBD2 (6 bases). Germline CDR1 SGHRS, CDR2 YFSETQ. The CDR3 has 14 residues. The V gene lost 2 bases and the J gene lost 2 bases, with 9 bases spanning the gap. The CDR3 loop reads CASSFTSPTDTQYF. CDR3 DNA sequence: TGCGCCAGCAGCTTTACTAGCCCCACAGATACGCAGTATTTT. The full variable domain, rest sourced from reference TRBV5-1 and TRBJ2-3, is KAGVTQTPRYLIKTRGQQVTLSCSPISGHRSVSWYQQTPGQGLQFLFEYFSETQRNKGNFPGRFSGRQFSNSRSEMNVSTLELGDSALYLCASSFTSPTDTQYFGPGTRLTVL.

The CDR3 spells CASSNGLAGTGELFF. CDR3 in DNA: TGTGCCAGCAGCAACGGACTAGCGGGGACCGGGGAGCTGTTTTTT. The chain is built from TRBV11-1 and TRBJ2-2; TRBD2 matches at 12 bases. CDR3 length equals 15 residues. J was trimmed by 5 bases and V by 5 bases; bases with no gene match: 3. Per the germline V gene, CDR1 is SGHAT and CDR2 is FQDESV (reference sequence).

V usage is TRBV7-2 and J usage is TRBJ1-2; no reliable D call. Germline assignment: CDR1 SGHTA and CDR2 FQGNSA. CDR3 size: 16 residues. V was clipped by 7 bases and J by 2 bases, with 20 bases between them. The CDR3 nucleotides are TGTGCCAGCACCCTCCTAGGCAGGACTGCCAACTATGGCTACACCTTC. It specifies CASTLLGRTANYGYTF.

The rearrangement joins TRBV5-5 to TRBJ1-6; D ambiguous. The CDR3 runs to 12 residues. Trimming took 4 bases from V and 10 from J, leaving 9 bases between them. Germline lookup yields CDR1 SGHKS and CDR2 YYEKEE (reference sequence). CDR3 sequence: CASSGSLSPLHF. CDR3 sequence (DNA): TGTGCCAGCAGCGGGAGTCTATCACCCCTCCACTTT.

This clone was counted a single time. The chain combines TRBV19 with TRBJ2-1; D may be TRBD1 (6 bases). The CDR3 contains 13 residues. V was cut by 4 bases and J by 7 bases, with 11 bases left in between. Germline CDR1 is LNHDA and CDR2 is SQIVND (reference sequence). The CDR3 spells CASSTAQGNEQFF. The DNA of the CDR3 is TGTGCCAGTAGTACGGCACAGGGTAATGAGCAGTTCTTC.

The rearrangement links TRBV5-1 to TRBJ1-6; D ambiguous. The CDR3 runs to 15 residues. Trimming took off 4 bases at V and 0 bases at J, with 8 bases between the two ends. The germline V gene has CDR1 SGHRS and CDR2 YFSETQ. CDR3 amino acids: CASSPTSSYNSPLHF. CDR3 bases: TGCGCCAGCAGCCCGACAAGCTCCTATAATTCACCCCTCCACTTT.

The V gene is TRBV29-1, the J gene TRBJ1-1; 10 nucleotides align to TRBD1. With V trimmed by 7 bases and J by 2 bases, 4 bases remained unmatched. This CDR3 region has 13 residues. CDR1 and CDR2 from the germline V gene are SQVTM and ANQGSEA. The CDR3, as DNA: TGCAGCGCGGGACAGGGGACAAACACTGAAGCTTTCTTT. Translating gives CSAGQGTNTEAFF.

The chain recombines TRBV28 with TRBJ2-5, with D tentatively TRBD2 (6 bases). V gave up 6 bases and J gave up 5 bases, with 19 bases separating them. Germline V gives CDR1 MDHEN, CDR2 SYDVKM. This CDR3 contains 15 residues. Written as DNA, the CDR3 is TGTGCCAGCAGCATCGGGCGGGGCCCCCCCGAGACCCAGTACTTC. It yields the protein CASSIGRGPPETQYF.

This chain joins TRBV4-3 and TRBJ1-4; unclear D gene. This CDR3 is 16 amino acids long. Trimming cost V 0 bases and J 14 bases, with 22 bases left between them. The germline V gene encodes CDR1 LGHNA and CDR2 YSLEER. The chain's CDR3 is CASSQDSSSTEVILFF. The CDR3 coding sequence is TGCGCCAGCAGCCAAGATTCATCGTCAACCGAGGTCATCCTGTTTTTT.

V usage is TRBV7-2 and J usage is TRBJ2-2; D is perhaps TRBD1 (6 bases). Germline V lookup: CDR1 SGHTA, CDR2 FQGNSA. The V and J ends lost 4 bases and 5 bases respectively, with 8 bases between them. This CDR3 contains 13 residues. CDR3: CASSSGQTGELFF. The CDR3 nucleotides read TGTGCCAGCAGCTCCGGACAGACCGGGGAGCTGTTTTTT.

V and J are TRBV7-3 and TRBJ2-1; 8 bases match TRBD2. The CDR3 is 15 residues long. From germline, CDR1 is SGHTA and CDR2 FQGTGA. V shed 5 bases and J 4 bases; nucleotides not matched to a gene: 7. The CDR3, as DNA: TGTGCCAGCAGCCTGGGGACTAGTGATTACAATGAGCAGTTCTTC. This gives the protein CASSLGTSDYNEQFF.

The chain carries TRBV6-5 and TRBJ2-7, with D possibly matching TRBD1 (6 bases). V was cut by 5 bases and J by 3 bases, with 17 bases left in between. CDR1 and CDR2 from the germline V gene are MNHEY and SVGAGI. The CDR3 loop spans 15 amino acids. As DNA, the CDR3 is TGTGCCAGCAGTACAGGGTTCTATCCCCGCTACGAGCAGTACTTC. Its protein is CASSTGFYPRYEQYF.

The chain employs TRBV7-8 and TRBJ1-6; no firm D call. Trimming removed 2 bases from V and 5 bases from J, with 13 bases in between. This CDR3 has 16 residues. In germline, CDR1 is SGHVS, CDR2 FQNEAQ. The CDR3 DNA reads TGTGCCAGCAGCTTACCCCCGGGAGGAAATAATTCACCCCTCCACTTT. Translation: CASSLPPGGNNSPLHF.

This sequence joins TRBV28 and TRBJ2-7, with D uncertain. The germline V and J ends were trimmed by 5 bases and 4 bases, with 9 bases remaining between them. The length of the CDR3 is 12 residues. The germline gives CDR1 MDHEN, CDR2 SYDVKM. The CDR3 DNA reads as TGTGCCAGCAGTGGTGGCCAATACGAGCAGTACTTC. This gives the protein CASSGGQYEQYF.